The next 23 T cell receptor beta chains were all read from a single sample in a study of identical twins. Each CDR3 protein is one row after TCRdb ran MiXCR on the 5' RACE reads. This sample carries 200,000 to 250,000 distinct CDR3 sequences, about 7% of them seen once, and the ten largest clones take more than 3%. The same data also contributed to another study, on yellow fever vaccine responses in identical twins.

The source material was memory (CD45RO+) T cells sorted from blood. The receptor set was obtained from a woman aged 18-29 years in good health.

This clonotype was seen a few times. The rearrangement joins TRBV27 to TRBJ1-1; D is uncertain. CDR1 MNHEY and CDR2 SMNVEV come from the germline V gene (reference sequence). V shed 0 bases and J shed 0 bases, with 8 bases lying between them. This CDR3 has 15 residues. The DNA for the CDR3 is TGTGCCAGCAGTTTATCAACCGGGATGAACACTGAAGCTTTCTTT. Its translation is CASSLSTGMNTEAFF.

This clonotype was observed at least ten times. V is TRBV12-3 or TRBV12-4 and J is TRBJ1-2, with unresolved D. CDR3 length: 14 residues. V was pared by 7 bases and J by 5 bases, with 17 bases between. The CDR3 DNA sequence: TGTGCCAGCACCCACAGAGCAGTCCTTTATGGCTACACCTTC. Residues: CASTHRAVLYGYTF.

This clonotype showed up many times. V and J are TRBV12-3 or TRBV12-4 and TRBJ2-7; maybe TRBD2 (6 bases). Trimming removed 6 bases from V and 7 bases from J, with 16 bases in between. This CDR3 region has 13 residues. Here the CDR3 reads CASRLVQAGEQYF. CDR3 bases: TGTGCCAGCAGACTAGTCCAGGCGGGAGAGCAGTACTTC.

This clonotype was detected ten times or more. V gene TRBV3-1 combines with J gene TRBJ1-1; D is unresolved. The CDR3 is made up of 13 amino acids. Trimming pared 4 bases from V and 5 bases from J, leaving 11 bases between. Germline-derived CDR1 and CDR2 are LGHDT and YNNKEL (reference sequence). CDR3 residues: CASSPGLGTEAFF. The CDR3 region has the DNA TGTGCCAGCAGCCCCGGACTCGGGACTGAAGCTTTCTTT.

The table lists this clonotype with many counts. The V gene is TRBV7-8, the J gene TRBJ2-7; 7 nucleotides line up with TRBD2. Trimming cost V 5 bases and J 3 bases; bases outside gene matches: 13. The germline V gene has CDR1 SGHVS and CDR2 FQNEAQ. The CDR3 contains 16 residues. CDR3 amino acids: CASSPWVGLADYEQYF. The CDR3 DNA follows: TGTGCCAGCAGCCCCTGGGTAGGTCTAGCGGACTACGAGCAGTACTTC.

In its sample, this clonotype was seen a few times. This chain uses TRBV6-1 with TRBJ1-3; D unclear. V dropped 5 bases and J dropped 2 bases, with 7 bases sitting between them. The V gene's germline CDR1 is MNHNS and CDR2 SASEGT. The CDR3 loop spans 13 amino acids. CDR3 in DNA: TGTGCCAGCAGTCTTATGGCTGGAAACACCATATATTTT. Its translation: CASSLMAGNTIYF.

This clonotype was observed many times. The V and J genes are TRBV29-1 and TRBJ2-7, with a weak D call TRBD2 (7 bases). The V end lost 3 bases, the J end lost 4 bases, and 25 bases lay between the germline ends. There are 17 residues in the CDR3. The V gene's germline CDR1 is SQVTM and CDR2 ANQGSEA. The CDR3 loop is CSVDGGGGGRSQYEQYF. The DNA of the CDR3 is TGCAGCGTTGATGGCGGGGGCGGCGGGAGAAGTCAGTACGAGCAGTACTTC.

The chain uses TRBV4-2 and TRBJ2-7; 10 bases line up with TRBD2. With V trimmed by 0 bases and J by 5 bases, 7 bases remained unmatched. This CDR3 is built from 16 residues. Germline CDR1 reads LGHNA; CDR2 reads YNFKEQ. The CDR3 here is CASSQDIGTSAHEQYF. Here the CDR3 DNA reads TGTGCCAGCAGCCAAGATATCGGGACTAGCGCCCACGAGCAGTACTTC.

This clonotype was counted ten times or more. This chain uses TRBV7-2 with TRBJ1-1; no clear D gene. Trimming took off 7 bases at V and 5 bases at J, with 14 bases between the two ends. The CDR3 spans 13 residues. The germline CDR1 and CDR2 sequences are SGHTA and FQGNSA. The CDR3 reads CASTQDQGTEAFF. In DNA form, the CDR3 reads TGTGCCAGCACCCAGGACCAAGGTACTGAAGCTTTCTTT.

The CDR3 DNA reads as TGCGCCAGCAGCCAGATCCTTGATACGCAGTATTTT. Its protein product is CASSQILDTQYF. The chain uses TRBV4-1 and TRBJ2-3; the D is unclear. Germline CDR1 is MGHRA and CDR2 is YSYEKL. The V and J ends lost 3 bases and 6 bases respectively, with 7 bases between them. CDR3 size: 12 residues.

This clonotype was counted only a few times. The rearrangement joins TRBV27 to TRBJ2-1; 10 bases fit TRBD1. V was pared by 1 base and J by 2 bases, with 2 bases of the junction left unmatched. CDR1 and CDR2 (germline): MNHEY, SMNVEV (reference sequence). There are 16 residues in the CDR3. CDR3: CASSLFGQGAYNEQFF. The CDR3 region has the DNA TGTGCCAGCAGTTTATTCGGACAGGGGGCCTACAATGAGCAGTTCTTC.

The sample holds a few counts of this clonotype. The chain combines TRBV5-1 with TRBJ2-2; 9 bases are shared with TRBD1. The CDR3 totals 14 residues. From germline, CDR1 is SGHRS and CDR2 YFSETQ. The V gene end was trimmed by 7 bases and the J gene end by 7 bases; junction bases not matched to a gene: 8. The DNA for the CDR3 is TGCGCCAGCTCCGGACAGGGGTATAACGGGGAGCTGTTTTTT. This gives the protein CASSGQGYNGELFF. Together with reference TRBV5-1 and TRBJ2-2, the CDR3 gives the full variable domain: KAGVTQTPRYLIKTRGQQVTLSCSPISGHRSVSWYQQTPGQGLQFLFEYFSETQRNKGNFPGRFSGRQFSNSRSEMNVSTLELGDSALYLCASSGQGYNGELFFGEGSRLTVL.

This clonotype was recorded a few times. The chain couples TRBV2 to TRBJ2-7; D call uncertain. The CDR3 is made up of 10 amino acids. The V and J ends lost 3 bases and 10 bases respectively, with 7 bases between them. The germline CDR1 and CDR2 sequences are SNHLY and FYNNEI. The CDR3 is CASSDRIQYV. The CDR3 DNA sequence: TGTGCCAGCAGTGACAGGATCCAGTACGTC.

This clonotype has more than one count but fewer than ten. The chain uses TRBV20-1 and TRBJ1-1; tentatively, D is TRBD1 (5 bases). Trimming removed 4 bases from V and 0 bases from J, with 12 bases in between. CDR3 length equals 14 residues. Germline CDR1 reads DFQATT; CDR2 reads SNEGSKA (reference sequence). The CDR3 spells CSAITGTLNTEAFF. In DNA form, the CDR3 reads TGCAGTGCTATCACAGGAACTCTGAACACTGAAGCTTTCTTT.

At least ten counts were recorded for this clonotype. The genes are TRBV29-1 and TRBJ2-3, with D maybe TRBD2 (5 bases). The ends were cut back, 7 bases at V and 3 bases at J, with 11 bases in the middle. The CDR3 runs 12 residues. Germline-derived CDR1 and CDR2 are SQVTM and ANQGSEA. Here the CDR3 DNA reads TGCAGCGCCGGGCGGGCTACAGATACGCAGTATTTT. Protein product: CSAGRATDTQYF.

About this clonotype itself: A junction boundary mismatches the germline segment, possibly from a read error. This chain links TRBV11-3 with TRBJ1-1; no firm D call. Germline CDR1 is SGHNT and CDR2 is YENEEA. The CDR3 extends over 15 amino acids. The chain's CDR3 is CASSLAVSRNTEALF. In DNA form, the CDR3 reads TGTGCCAGCAGCTTAGCGGTTTCAAGAAACACTGAAGCTTTATTT. The full variable domain, its missing parts supplied by reference TRBV11-3 and TRBJ1-1, is EAGVVQSPRYKIIEKKQPVAFWCNPISGHNTLYWYLQNLGQGPELLIRYENEEAVDDSQLPKDRFSAERLKGVDSTLKIQPAELGDSAVYLCASSLAVSRNTEALFGQGTRLTVV.

The chain joins TRBV3-1 to TRBJ2-1, with a tentative D call TRBD2 (7 bases). Germline CDR1 and CDR2: LGHDT and YNNKEL (reference sequence). The CDR3 consists of 15 residues. V lost 3 bases and J lost 5, with 14 bases in between. CDR3 region: CASSQGAGANNEQFF. The CDR3 nucleotides read TGTGCCAGCAGCCAGGGGGCGGGGGCTAACAATGAGCAGTTCTTC.

A few counts support this clonotype. The chain couples TRBV7-3 to TRBJ2-2, with 9 bases that match TRBD1. The germline V gene encodes CDR1 SGHTA and CDR2 FQGTGA. This CDR3 region has 16 residues. V shed 6 bases and J 2 bases; nucleotides not matched to a gene: 7. As DNA, the CDR3 is TGTGCCAGCAGGGCACAGGGGGCCTCTAACACCGGGGAGCTGTTTTTT. This sequence encodes CASRAQGASNTGELFF. Looking up the rest from reference TRBV7-3 and TRBJ2-2 gives the full variable domain: GAGVSQTPSNKVTEKGKYVELRCDPISGHTALYWYRQSLGQGPEFLIYFQGTGAADDSGLPNDRFFAVRPEGSVSTLKIQRTERGDSAVYLCASRAQGASNTGELFFGEGSRLTVL.

This clonotype was counted a few times. The V call is TRBV7-9, the J call TRBJ1-4; D uncertain. The V end lost 7 bases, the J end lost 0 bases, and 9 bases lay between the germline ends. Germline lookup yields CDR1 SEHNR and CDR2 FQNEAQ (reference sequence). CDR3 length: 14 amino acids. The DNA of the CDR3 is TGTGCCAGCACCCTGTCCTCAACTAATGAAAAACTGTTTTTT. Translation gives CASTLSSTNEKLFF.

This clonotype has ten or more counts. The chain carries TRBV20-1 and TRBJ2-7, with 10 bases aligning to TRBD2. The germline CDR1 and CDR2 sequences are DFQATT and SNEGSKA (reference sequence). V lost 4 bases, J lost 1 base, and 7 bases stayed unmatched. The CDR3 runs 15 residues. The CDR3 sequence is CSAKLAGSGSYEQYF. The CDR3 coding sequence is TGCAGTGCTAAACTAGCGGGAAGCGGGTCCTACGAGCAGTACTTC.

In its sample, this clonotype was seen a few times. The J gene is TRBJ1-2, the V gene TRBV4-1; unclear D gene. With 0 bases removed from V and 4 bases from J, the gap between germline ends came to 12 bases. The CDR3 extends over 15 amino acids. Germline V gene lookup returns CDR1 MGHRA and CDR2 YSYEKL. The chain's CDR3 is CASSQERSGSYGYTF. CDR3 coding DNA: TGCGCCAGCAGCCAAGAGCGATCTGGGAGCTATGGCTACACCTTC.

Many counts were recorded for this clonotype. The chain's CDR3 is CASTESTTSYEQYF. CDR3 nucleotide sequence: TGTGCCAGCACCGAGTCGACAACTTCCTACGAGCAGTACTTC. V is TRBV7-9 and J is TRBJ2-7; the D is unclear. Between the trimmed V and J ends, which lost 7 bases and 1 base, there was a span of 14 bases. There are 14 residues in the CDR3. In germline, CDR1 is SEHNR, CDR2 FQNEAQ (reference sequence).

This clonotype showed up just a few times. The chain employs TRBV4-1 and TRBJ2-1, with TRBD2 matching 12 bases. The germline gives CDR1 MGHRA, CDR2 YSYEKL. V gave up 0 bases and J gave up 7 bases; unmatched junction bases: 7. CDR3 size: 17 residues. The CDR3 here is CASSQESLAGGLNEQFF. The CDR3 coding sequence is TGCGCCAGCAGCCAAGAAAGTCTAGCGGGGGGGCTTAATGAGCAGTTCTTC.